The present TCR beta chain was sequenced within a study of graft-versus-host responses after intestinal transplantation. About the research overall: As for transplant type, recipients had multivisceral, liver-intestinal, or isolated intestinal grafts. The recipients all started with anti-thymocyte globulin induction and then took tacrolimus and steroids for two to four years.

On this clone: What it binds is unknown.

Study outcomes and limitations: Within allografts, high graft-versus-host to host-versus-graft clonal ratios were seen among patients with graft-donor T cell macrochimerism. Investigators detected GvH clones in recipient marrow, with some emerging earlier in ileum or blood.

The repertoire was sequenced with immunoSEQ multiplex PCR; TCRdb's copy has only in-frame clones and lacks some. The sample lists fewer than 120,000 clones, around 93% occurring once. Germline V gene sequence: CDR1 SGHVS, CDR2 FNYEAQ. CDR3 length: 15 residues. V was cut by 1 base and J by 7 bases, with 14 bases left in between. This clonotype originated in a human donor who received an intestinal transplant. Specimen: unstimulated CD8+ T cells sorted from spleen or lymph node cells, collected before intestinal transplant. This chain uses TRBV7-6 with TRBJ2-1, with D tentatively TRBD2 (6 bases). Here the CDR3 DNA reads TGTGCCAGCAGCTTAGGCGGCGGGGTGGGGAATGAGCAGTTCTTC. Translated, it gives CASSLGGGVGNEQFF.